This paragraph reports one T cell receptor (beta chain). Measured with immunoSEQ multiplex PCR; TCRdb has only the in-frame clones, and not every one. The repertoire includes 50,000 or so clones, about nine tenths of them detected once, and just over 0.55% sits in the top ten. This entry is derived from a study of T cell changes during pregnancy in multiple sclerosis. The CDR3 is made up of 16 amino acids. Germline lookup yields CDR1 MGHRA and CDR2 YSYEKL. V was pared by 1 base and J by 0 bases, with 11 bases between. The source was CD4+ T cells from peripheral blood mononuclear cells, collected after pregnancy. The receptor was derived from a female donor with multiple sclerosis, enrolled in a pregnancy study. This chain connects TRBV4-1 to TRBJ2-3; no clear D. The CDR3 sequence is CASSQGLQVSTDTQYF. Written as DNA, the CDR3 is TGCGCCAGCAGCCAAGGGCTCCAGGTTAGCACAGATACGCAGTATTTT.